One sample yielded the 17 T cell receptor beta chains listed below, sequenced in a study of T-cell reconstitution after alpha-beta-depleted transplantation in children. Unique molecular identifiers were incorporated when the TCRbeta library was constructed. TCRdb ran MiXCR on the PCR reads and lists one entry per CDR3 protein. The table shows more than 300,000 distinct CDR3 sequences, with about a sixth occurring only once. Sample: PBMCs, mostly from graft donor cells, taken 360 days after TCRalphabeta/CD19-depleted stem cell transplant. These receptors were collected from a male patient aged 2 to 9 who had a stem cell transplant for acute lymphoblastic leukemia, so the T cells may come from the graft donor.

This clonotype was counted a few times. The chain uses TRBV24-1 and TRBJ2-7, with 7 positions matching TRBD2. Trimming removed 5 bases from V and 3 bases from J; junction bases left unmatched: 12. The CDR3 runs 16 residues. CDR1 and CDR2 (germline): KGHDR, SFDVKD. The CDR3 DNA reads TGTGCCACCAGTGGTGGGAATGCGGGAGAAGACTACGAGCAGTACTTC. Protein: CATSGGNAGEDYEQYF.

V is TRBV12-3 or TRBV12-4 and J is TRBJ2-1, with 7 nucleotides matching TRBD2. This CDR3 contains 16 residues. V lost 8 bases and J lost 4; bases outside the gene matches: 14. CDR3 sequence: CASRQVPSGSYNEQFF. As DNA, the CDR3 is TGTGCCAGCCGTCAAGTCCCTAGCGGCTCTTACAATGAGCAGTTCTTC.

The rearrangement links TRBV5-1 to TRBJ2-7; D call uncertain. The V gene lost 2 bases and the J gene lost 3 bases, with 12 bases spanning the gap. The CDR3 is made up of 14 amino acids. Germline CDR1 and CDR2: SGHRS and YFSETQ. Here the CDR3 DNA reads TGCGCCAGCAGCTTAGGCGACACCCGCTACGAGCAGTACTTC. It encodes CASSLGDTRYEQYF.

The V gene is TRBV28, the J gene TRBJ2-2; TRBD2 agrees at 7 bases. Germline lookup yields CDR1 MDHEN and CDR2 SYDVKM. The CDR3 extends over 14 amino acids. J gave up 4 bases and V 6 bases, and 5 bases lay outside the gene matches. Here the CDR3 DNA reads TGTGCCAGCAGGCCAGCGGGGTTCACCGGGGAGCTGTTTTTT. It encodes CASRPAGFTGELFF. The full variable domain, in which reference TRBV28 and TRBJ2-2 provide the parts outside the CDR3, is DVKVTQSSRYLVKRTGEKVFLECVQDMDHENMFWYRQDPGLGLRLIYFSYDVKMKEKGDIPEGYSVSREKKERFSLILESASTNQTSMYLCASRPAGFTGELFFGEGSRLTVL.

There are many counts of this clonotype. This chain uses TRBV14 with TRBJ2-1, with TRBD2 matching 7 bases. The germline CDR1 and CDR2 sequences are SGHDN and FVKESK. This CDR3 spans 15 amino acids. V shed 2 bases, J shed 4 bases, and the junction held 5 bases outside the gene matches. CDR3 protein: CASSQRAGVYNEQFF. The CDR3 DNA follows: TGTGCCAGCAGCCAACGCGCGGGAGTGTACAATGAGCAGTTCTTC.

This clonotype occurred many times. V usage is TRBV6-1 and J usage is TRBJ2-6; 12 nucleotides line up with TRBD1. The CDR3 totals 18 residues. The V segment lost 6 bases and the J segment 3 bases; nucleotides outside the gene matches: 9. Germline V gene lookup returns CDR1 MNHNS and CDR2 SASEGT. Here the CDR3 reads CASRGTGGEVYGANVLTF. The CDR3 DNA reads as TGTGCCAGCAGAGGGACAGGGGGCGAGGTATATGGGGCCAACGTCCTGACTTTC.

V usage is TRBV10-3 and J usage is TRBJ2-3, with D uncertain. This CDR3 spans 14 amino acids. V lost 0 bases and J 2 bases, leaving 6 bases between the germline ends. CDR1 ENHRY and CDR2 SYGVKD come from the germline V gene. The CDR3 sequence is CAISESTVTDTQYF. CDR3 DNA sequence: TGTGCCATCAGTGAGTCGACCGTCACAGATACGCAGTATTTT.

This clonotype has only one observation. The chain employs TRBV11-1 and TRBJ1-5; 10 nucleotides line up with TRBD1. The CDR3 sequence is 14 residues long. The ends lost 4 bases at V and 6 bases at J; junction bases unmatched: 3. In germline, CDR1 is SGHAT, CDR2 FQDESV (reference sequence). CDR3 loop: CASSSGQGTQPQHF. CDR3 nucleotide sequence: TGTGCCAGCAGCTCGGGACAGGGGACTCAGCCCCAGCATTTT.

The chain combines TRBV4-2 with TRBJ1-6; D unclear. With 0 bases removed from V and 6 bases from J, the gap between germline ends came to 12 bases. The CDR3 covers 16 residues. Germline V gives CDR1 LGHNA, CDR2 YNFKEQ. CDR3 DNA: TGTGCCAGCAGCCAAGATTGGTCGCGGATTAATTCACCCCTCCACTTT. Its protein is CASSQDWSRINSPLHF.

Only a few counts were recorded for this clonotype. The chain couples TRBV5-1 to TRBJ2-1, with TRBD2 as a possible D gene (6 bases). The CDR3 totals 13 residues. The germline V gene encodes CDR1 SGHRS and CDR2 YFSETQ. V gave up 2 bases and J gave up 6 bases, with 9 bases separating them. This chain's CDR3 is CASSFMGGNEQFF. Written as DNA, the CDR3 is TGCGCCAGCAGCTTTATGGGGGGCAATGAGCAGTTCTTC.

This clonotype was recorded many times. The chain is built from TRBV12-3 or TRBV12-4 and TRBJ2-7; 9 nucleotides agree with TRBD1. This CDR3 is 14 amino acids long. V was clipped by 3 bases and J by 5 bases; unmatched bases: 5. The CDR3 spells CASSLGTGRNEQYF. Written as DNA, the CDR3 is TGTGCCAGCAGTTTGGGGACAGGGAGAAACGAGCAGTACTTC.

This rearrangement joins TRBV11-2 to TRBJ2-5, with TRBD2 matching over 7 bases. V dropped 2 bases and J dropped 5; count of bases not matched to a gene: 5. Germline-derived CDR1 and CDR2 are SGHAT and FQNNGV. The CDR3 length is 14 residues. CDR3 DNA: TGTGCCAGCAGCTTACCAGGACTAGGGGAGACCCAGTACTTC. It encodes CASSLPGLGETQYF.

The CDR3 protein is CASSLGDRETGELFF. In DNA, the CDR3 is TGTGCCAGCAGCTTGGGGGACAGGGAGACCGGGGAGCTGTTTTTT. The chain joins TRBV7-9 to TRBJ2-2; 9 positions match TRBD1. The junction had 4 bases not matched to a gene; V was cut back by 3 bases and J by 5 bases. Germline V CDR1 and CDR2: SEHNR, FQNEAQ (reference sequence). The CDR3 runs 15 residues. The variable domain in full, with the rest retrieved from reference TRBV7-9 and TRBJ2-2, is DTGVSQNPRHKITKRGQNVTFRCDPISEHNRLYWYRQTLGQGPEFLTYFQNEAQLEKSRLLSDRFSAERPKGSFSTLEIQRTEQGDSAMYLCASSLGDRETGELFFGEGSRLTVL.

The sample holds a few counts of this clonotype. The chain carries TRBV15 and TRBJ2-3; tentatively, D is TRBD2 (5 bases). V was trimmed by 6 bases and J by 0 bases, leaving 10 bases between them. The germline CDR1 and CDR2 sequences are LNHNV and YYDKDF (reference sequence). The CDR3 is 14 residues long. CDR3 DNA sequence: TGTGCCACCAGGGCTAGCTTCAGCACAGATACGCAGTATTTT. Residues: CATRASFSTDTQYF.

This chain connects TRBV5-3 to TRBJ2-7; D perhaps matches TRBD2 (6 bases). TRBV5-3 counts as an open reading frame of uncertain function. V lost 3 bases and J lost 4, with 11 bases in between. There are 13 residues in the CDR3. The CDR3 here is CARSCPGGYEQYF. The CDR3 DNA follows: TGTGCCAGAAGCTGCCCCGGAGGGTACGAGCAGTACTTC.

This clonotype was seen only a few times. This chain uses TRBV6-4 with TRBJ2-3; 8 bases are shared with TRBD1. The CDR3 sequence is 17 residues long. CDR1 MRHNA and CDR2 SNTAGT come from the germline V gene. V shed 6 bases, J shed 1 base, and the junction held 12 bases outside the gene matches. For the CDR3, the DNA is TGTGCCAGCAGGGCAAGACAGGGGTTTTTGGGCACAGATACGCAGTATTTT. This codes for CASRARQGFLGTDTQYF.

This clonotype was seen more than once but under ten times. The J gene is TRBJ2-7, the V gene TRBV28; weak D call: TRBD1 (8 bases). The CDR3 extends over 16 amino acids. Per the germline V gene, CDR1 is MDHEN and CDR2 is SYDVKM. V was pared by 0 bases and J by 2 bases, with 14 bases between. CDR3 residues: CASSLWGGTGPYEQYF. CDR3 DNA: TGTGCCAGCAGTTTATGGGGGGGGACAGGCCCCTACGAGCAGTACTTC.